These 8 T cell receptor beta chains originate from one sample sequenced in a study of blood T cell repertoires in COVID-19. The repertoire was sequenced with immunoSEQ multiplex PCR; TCRdb's copy has only in-frame clones and lacks some. The profile shows 130,000 to 150,000 clones, around four fifths of them singletons. The sample taken for sequencing was peripheral blood. The origin of the receptors is a woman in her 40s with active or convalescent COVID-19.

The chain has TRBV5-1 and TRBJ2-7; 7 bases are a match to TRBD1. The CDR3 runs 15 residues. Germline V CDR1 and CDR2: SGHRS, YFSETQ. J was trimmed by 8 bases and V by 4 bases; bases with no gene match: 15. This chain's CDR3 is CASSPRTGTTEKQYF. For the CDR3, the DNA is TGCGCCAGCAGCCCCCGGACAGGCACTACCGAGAAGCAGTACTTC.

CDR3 loop: CASSAWTGYGYTF. The DNA of the CDR3 is TGTGCCAGCAGCGCCTGGACAGGGTACGGCTACACCTTC. This chain uses TRBV7-2 with TRBJ1-2, with 8 bases aligning to TRBD1. Trimming removed 5 bases from V and 8 bases from J; junction bases left unmatched: 7. Germline V gene data show CDR1 as SGHTA and CDR2 as FQGNSA. CDR3 length: 13 amino acids.

This clone was observed a few times. The rearrangement links TRBV7-2 to TRBJ1-4, with no clear D. Trimming left V 5 bases short and J 7 bases short, with 29 bases between. The CDR3 loop spans 19 amino acids. Germline-derived CDR1 and CDR2 are SGHTA and FQGNSA. In DNA form, the CDR3 reads TGTGCCAGCAGCCGCGGACTAGGCGGAGCCACCTTCGGAGGTGAAAAACTGTTTTTT. Protein sequence: CASSRGLGGATFGGEKLFF.

The chain combines TRBV7-9 with TRBJ1-2, with TRBD1 matching 7 bases. This CDR3 region has 14 residues. CDR1 and CDR2 (germline): SEHNR, FQNEAQ (reference sequence). J gave up 5 bases and V 5 bases, and 8 bases lay outside the gene matches. The CDR3 reads CASSPLGTDYGYTF. CDR3 in DNA: TGTGCCAGCAGCCCGCTAGGGACAGATTATGGCTACACCTTC. The full variable domain, completed using reference TRBV7-9 and TRBJ1-2, is DTGVSQNPRHKITKRGQNVTFRCDPISEHNRLYWYRQTLGQGPEFLTYFQNEAQLEKSRLLSDRFSAERPKGSFSTLEIQRTEQGDSAMYLCASSPLGTDYGYTFGSGTRLTVV.

The chain couples TRBV19 to TRBJ1-1; TRBD1 agrees at 7 bases. This CDR3 has 13 residues. The germline CDR1 and CDR2 sequences are LNHDA and SQIVND (reference sequence). The junction had 2 bases not matched to a gene; V was cut back by 5 bases and J by 2 bases. The CDR3 coding sequence is TGTGCCAGTAGTGACAGGGATAACACTGAAGCTTTCTTT. Translated, it gives CASSDRDNTEAFF.

This chain connects TRBV5-1 to TRBJ1-4; unclear D gene. The germline gives CDR1 SGHRS, CDR2 YFSETQ. The CDR3 is 15 residues long. Trimming took off 3 bases at V and 3 bases at J, with 12 bases between the two ends. The DNA of the CDR3 is TGCGCCAGCAGCTCGGCAGACACCCCTAATGAAAAACTGTTTTTT. Encoded protein: CASSSADTPNEKLFF.

The V gene is TRBV5-4, the J gene TRBJ2-5, with 8 positions matching TRBD1. With V trimmed by 0 bases and J by 2 bases, 6 bases remained unmatched. The CDR3 is 16 residues long. Germline-derived CDR1 and CDR2 are SGHNT and YYREEE (reference sequence). The CDR3 sequence is CASSLDGTGPQETQYF. CDR3 in DNA: TGTGCCAGCAGCTTGGATGGGACAGGCCCTCAAGAGACCCAGTACTTC.

V gene TRBV25-1 combines with J gene TRBJ2-1; 9 positions agree with TRBD1. Germline V gene lookup returns CDR1 MGHDK and CDR2 SYGVNS. Losses at the gene ends were 6 bases for V and 6 bases for J; bases not matched to a gene: 6. CDR3 length: 14 residues. The CDR3: CASRGQGISNEQFF. The CDR3 nucleotides read TGTGCCAGCAGGGGACAGGGTATCTCCAATGAGCAGTTCTTC. The full variable domain, its missing parts supplied by reference TRBV25-1 and TRBJ2-1, is EADIYQTPRYLVIGTGKKITLECSQTMGHDKMYWYQQDPGMELHLIHYSYGVNSTEKGDLSSESTVSRIRTEHFPLTLESARPSHTSQYLCASRGQGISNEQFFGPGTRLTVL.